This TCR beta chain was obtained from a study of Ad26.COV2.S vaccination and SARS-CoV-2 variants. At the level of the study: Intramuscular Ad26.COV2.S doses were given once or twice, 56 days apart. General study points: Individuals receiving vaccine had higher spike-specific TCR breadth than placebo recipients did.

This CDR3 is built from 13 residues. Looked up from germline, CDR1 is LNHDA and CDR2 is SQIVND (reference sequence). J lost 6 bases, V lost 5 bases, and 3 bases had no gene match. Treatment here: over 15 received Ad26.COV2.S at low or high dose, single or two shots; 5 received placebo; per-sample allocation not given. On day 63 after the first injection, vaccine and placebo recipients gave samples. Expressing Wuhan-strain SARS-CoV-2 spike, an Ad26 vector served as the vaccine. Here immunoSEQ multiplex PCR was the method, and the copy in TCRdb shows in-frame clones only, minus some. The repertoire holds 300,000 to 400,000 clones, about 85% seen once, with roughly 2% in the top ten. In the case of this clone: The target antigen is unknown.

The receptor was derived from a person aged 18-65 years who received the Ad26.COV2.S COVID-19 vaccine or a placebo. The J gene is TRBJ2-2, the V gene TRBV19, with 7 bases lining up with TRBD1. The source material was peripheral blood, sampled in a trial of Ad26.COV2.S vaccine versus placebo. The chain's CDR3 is CASSYRGAGELFF. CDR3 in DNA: TGTGCCAGTAGTTACAGGGGAGCCGGGGAGCTGTTTTTT.